The clone carrying this T cell receptor beta chain showed up just a few times. Its specificity is unknown. The data were obtained in a study of T cell responses to AZD1222 COVID-19 vaccine. The V end was cut by 0 bases, the J end by 3 bases, with 12 bases between. CDR1 and CDR2 from the germline V gene are MNHEY and SVGAGI. This CDR3 is 15 amino acids long. Produced via immunoSEQ multiplex PCR; TCRdb's table is partial and in-frame only. The table has 150,000 or so clones, approximately 90% seen once. Study-wide points: Spike-specific TCR depth and breadth grew after two AZD1222 doses. At baseline, just a handful of AZD1222 recipients tested seropositive. The CD4 TCRs associated with vaccination extended across spike and predominated at 160-218 and 743-854. A mostly white British donor set with more females was recruited, and clonal diversity was possibly underestimated.

V gene TRBV6-5 combines with J gene TRBJ2-7, with TRBD2 as a possible D gene (6 bases). Sample: peripheral blood, taken 28 days after the second AZD1222 dose. This sequence was found in an adult who received the AZD1222 COVID-19 vaccine. This CDR3 reads CASSYSNSGGYEQYF. The CDR3 DNA follows: TGTGCCAGCAGTTACTCGAATAGCGGCGGCTACGAGCAGTACTTC.